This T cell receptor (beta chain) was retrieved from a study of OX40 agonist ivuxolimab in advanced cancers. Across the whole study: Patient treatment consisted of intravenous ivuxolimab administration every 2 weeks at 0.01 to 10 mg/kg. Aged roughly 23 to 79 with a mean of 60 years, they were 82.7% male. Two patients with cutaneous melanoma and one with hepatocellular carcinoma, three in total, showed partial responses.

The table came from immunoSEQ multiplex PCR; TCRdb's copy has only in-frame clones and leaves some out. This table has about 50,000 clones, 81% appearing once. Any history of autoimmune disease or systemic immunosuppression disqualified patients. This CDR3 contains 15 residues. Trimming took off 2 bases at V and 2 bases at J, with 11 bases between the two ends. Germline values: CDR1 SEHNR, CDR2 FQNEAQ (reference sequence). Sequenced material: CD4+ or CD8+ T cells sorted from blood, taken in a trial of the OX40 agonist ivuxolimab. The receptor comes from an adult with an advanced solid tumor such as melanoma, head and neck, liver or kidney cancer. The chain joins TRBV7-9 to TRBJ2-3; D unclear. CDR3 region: CASSLLGRYTDTQYF. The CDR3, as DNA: TGTGCCAGCAGCTTATTAGGAAGGTACACAGATACGCAGTATTTT.